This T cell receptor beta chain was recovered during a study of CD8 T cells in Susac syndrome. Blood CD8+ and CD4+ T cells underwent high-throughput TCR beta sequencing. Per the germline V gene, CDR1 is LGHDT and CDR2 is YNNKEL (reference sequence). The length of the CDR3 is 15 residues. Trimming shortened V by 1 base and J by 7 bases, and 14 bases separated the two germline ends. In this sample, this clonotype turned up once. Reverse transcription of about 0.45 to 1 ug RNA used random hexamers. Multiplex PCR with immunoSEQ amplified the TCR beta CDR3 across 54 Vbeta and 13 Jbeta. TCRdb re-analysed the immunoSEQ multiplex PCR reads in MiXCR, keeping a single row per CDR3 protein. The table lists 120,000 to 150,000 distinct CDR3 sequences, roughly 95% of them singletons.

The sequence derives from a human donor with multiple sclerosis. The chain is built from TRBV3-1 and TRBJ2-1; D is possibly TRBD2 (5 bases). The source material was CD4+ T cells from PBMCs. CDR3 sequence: CASSQVPGLINEQFF. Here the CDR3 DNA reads TGTGCCAGCAGCCAAGTACCGGGATTGATTAATGAGCAGTTCTTC.